These 2 T cell receptor beta chains share one sample of origin, sequenced in a study of blood T cell repertoires in COVID-19. The repertoire was sequenced with immunoSEQ multiplex PCR; TCRdb's copy has only in-frame clones and lacks some. In the table there are a few hundred thousand clones, 85% to 90% of which are singletons. The sample taken for sequencing was peripheral blood. These receptor sequences come from a man aged 55-75 years with acute or convalescent COVID-19.

The chain has TRBV3-1 (or the pseudogene TRBV3-2) and TRBJ1-5; 7 bases agree with TRBD1. CDR3 length: 16 residues. Germline-derived CDR1 and CDR2 are LGHDT and YNNKEL (reference sequence). V shed 4 bases, J shed 2 bases, and the junction held 8 bases outside the gene matches. The CDR3 nucleotides read TGTGCCAGCAGCCCCGGACAGGTAGGAGGCAATCAGCCCCAGCATTTT. It specifies CASSPGQVGGNQPQHF.

The chain is built from TRBV27 and TRBJ1-2, with a possible D match to TRBD1 (5 bases). CDR1 and CDR2 (germline): MNHEY, SMNVEV (reference sequence). V lost 0 bases and J lost 5, with 7 bases in between. The CDR3 consists of 13 residues. CDR3 bases: TGTGCCAGCAGTTTATCGGCAGGGTATGGCTACACCTTC. It yields the protein CASSLSAGYGYTF.